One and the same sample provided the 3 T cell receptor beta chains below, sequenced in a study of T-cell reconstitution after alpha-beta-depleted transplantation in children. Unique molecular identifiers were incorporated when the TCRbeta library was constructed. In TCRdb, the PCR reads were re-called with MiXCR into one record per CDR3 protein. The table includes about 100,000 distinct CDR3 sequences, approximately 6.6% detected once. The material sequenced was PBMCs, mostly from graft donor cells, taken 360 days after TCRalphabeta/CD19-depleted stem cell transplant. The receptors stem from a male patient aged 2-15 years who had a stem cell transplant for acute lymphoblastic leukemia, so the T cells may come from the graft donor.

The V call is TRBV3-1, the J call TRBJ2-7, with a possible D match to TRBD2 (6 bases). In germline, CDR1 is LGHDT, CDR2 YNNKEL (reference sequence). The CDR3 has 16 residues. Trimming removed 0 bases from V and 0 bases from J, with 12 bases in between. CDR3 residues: CASSQDDGGSSYEQYF. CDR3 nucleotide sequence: TGTGCCAGCAGCCAAGATGACGGGGGAAGCTCCTACGAGCAGTACTTC.

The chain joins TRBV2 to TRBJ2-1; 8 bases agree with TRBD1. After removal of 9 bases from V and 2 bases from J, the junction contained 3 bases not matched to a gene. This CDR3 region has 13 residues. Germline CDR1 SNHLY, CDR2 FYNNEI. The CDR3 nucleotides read TGTGCCAGTTTACAGGGGGCCTACAATGAGCAGTTCTTC. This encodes CASLQGAYNEQFF.

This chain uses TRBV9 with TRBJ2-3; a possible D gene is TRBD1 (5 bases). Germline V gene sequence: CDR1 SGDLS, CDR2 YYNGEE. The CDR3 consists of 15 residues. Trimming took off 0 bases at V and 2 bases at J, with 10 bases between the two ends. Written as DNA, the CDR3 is TGTGCCAGCAGCGTAGGTGGGGCGGTCACAGATACGCAGTATTTT. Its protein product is CASSVGGAVTDTQYF.